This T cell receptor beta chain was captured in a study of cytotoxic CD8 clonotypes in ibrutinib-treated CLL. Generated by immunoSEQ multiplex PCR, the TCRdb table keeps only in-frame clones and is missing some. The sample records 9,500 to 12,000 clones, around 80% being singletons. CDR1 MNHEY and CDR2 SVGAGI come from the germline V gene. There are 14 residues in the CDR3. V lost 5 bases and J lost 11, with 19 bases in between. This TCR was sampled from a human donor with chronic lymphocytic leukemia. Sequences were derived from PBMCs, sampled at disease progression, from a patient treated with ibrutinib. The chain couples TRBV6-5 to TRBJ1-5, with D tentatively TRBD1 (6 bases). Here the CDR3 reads CASSRGTGSLTQHF. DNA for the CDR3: TGTGCCAGCAGTAGGGGGACGGGGAGTTTGACCCAGCATTTT.